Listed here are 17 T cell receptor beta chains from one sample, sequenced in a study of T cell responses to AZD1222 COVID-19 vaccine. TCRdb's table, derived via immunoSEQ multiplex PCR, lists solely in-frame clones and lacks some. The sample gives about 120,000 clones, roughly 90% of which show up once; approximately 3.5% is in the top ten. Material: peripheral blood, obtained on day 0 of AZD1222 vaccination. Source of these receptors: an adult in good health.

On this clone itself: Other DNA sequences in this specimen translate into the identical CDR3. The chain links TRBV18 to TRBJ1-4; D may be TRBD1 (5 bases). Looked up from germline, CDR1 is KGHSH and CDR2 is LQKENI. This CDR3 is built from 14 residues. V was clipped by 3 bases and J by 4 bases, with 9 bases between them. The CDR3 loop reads CASSPRQFNEKLFF. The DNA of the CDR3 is TGTGCCAGCTCACCCAGACAGTTTAATGAAAAACTGTTTTTT.

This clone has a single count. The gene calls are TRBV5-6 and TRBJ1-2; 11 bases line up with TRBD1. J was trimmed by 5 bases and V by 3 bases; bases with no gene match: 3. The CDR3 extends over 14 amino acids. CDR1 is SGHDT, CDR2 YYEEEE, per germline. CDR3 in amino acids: CASSSGQGAYGYTF. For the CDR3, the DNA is TGTGCCAGCAGCTCCGGACAGGGGGCTTATGGCTACACCTTC.

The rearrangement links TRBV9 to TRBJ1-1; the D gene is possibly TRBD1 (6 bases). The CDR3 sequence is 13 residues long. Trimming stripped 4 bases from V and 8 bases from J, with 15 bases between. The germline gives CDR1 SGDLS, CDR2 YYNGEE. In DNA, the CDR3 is TGTGCCAGCAGCTATAAACAGGGATCAGAAGCTTTCTTT. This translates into CASSYKQGSEAFF.

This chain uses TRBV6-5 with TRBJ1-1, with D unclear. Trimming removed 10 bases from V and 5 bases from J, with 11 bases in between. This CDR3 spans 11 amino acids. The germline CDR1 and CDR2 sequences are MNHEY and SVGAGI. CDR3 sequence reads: CATLDVTEAFF. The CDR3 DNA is TGTGCCACCCTGGATGTTACTGAAGCTTTCTTT.

CDR3 coding DNA: TGCGCCAGCAGCCGTGACGGGAATGCAGGCTACACCTTC. This encodes CASSRDGNAGYTF. The genes are TRBV5-1 and TRBJ1-2; D is ambiguous. The CDR3 is made up of 13 amino acids. V was cut by 4 bases and J by 8 bases, with 15 bases left in between. CDR1 and CDR2 (germline): SGHRS, YFSETQ.

CDR3 amino acids: CASSQTGLGDTEAFF. The CDR3, as DNA: TGTGCCAGCAGCCAGACAGGACTTGGGGACACTGAAGCTTTCTTT. This chain uses TRBV16 with TRBJ1-1; tentatively, D is TRBD1 (6 bases). The germline CDR1 and CDR2 sequences are KGHSY and FQNENV. CDR3 length equals 15 residues. Trimming stripped 3 bases from V and 3 bases from J, with 14 bases between.

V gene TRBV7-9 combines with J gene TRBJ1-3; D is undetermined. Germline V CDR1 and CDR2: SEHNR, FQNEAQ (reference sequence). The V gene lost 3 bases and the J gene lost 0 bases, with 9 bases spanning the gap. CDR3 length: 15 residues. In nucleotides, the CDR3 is TGTGCCAGCAGCTTCAAGTCTGGCTCTGGAAACACCATATATTTT. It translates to CASSFKSGSGNTIYF.

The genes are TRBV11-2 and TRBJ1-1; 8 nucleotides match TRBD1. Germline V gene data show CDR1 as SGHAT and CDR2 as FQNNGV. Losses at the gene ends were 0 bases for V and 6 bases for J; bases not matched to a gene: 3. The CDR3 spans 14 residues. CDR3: CASSLDRGLAEAFF. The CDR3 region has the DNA TGTGCCAGCAGCTTAGACAGGGGGCTGGCTGAAGCTTTCTTT.

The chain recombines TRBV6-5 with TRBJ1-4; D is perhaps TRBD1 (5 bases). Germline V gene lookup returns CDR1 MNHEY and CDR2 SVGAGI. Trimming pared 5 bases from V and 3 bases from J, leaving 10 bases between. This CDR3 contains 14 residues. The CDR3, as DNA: TGTGCCAGCAGTACGGGGCAGTCTAATGAAAAACTGTTTTTT. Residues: CASSTGQSNEKLFF.

The CDR3 DNA sequence: TGCGCCAGCAGCGACCGACAGGGATCGAACACTGAAGCTTTCTTT. As protein: CASSDRQGSNTEAFF. J is TRBJ1-1 and V is TRBV5-1, with 7 positions matching TRBD1. Germline CDR1 reads SGHRS; CDR2 reads YFSETQ. The CDR3 contains 15 residues. The V and J ends lost 4 bases and 1 base, in that order; junction bases with no gene match: 7.

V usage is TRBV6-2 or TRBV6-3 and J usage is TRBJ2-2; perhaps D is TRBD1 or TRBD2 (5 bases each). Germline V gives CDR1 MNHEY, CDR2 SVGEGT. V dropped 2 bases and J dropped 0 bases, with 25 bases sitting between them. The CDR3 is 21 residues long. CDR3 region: CASSYPTGEGVGLTNTGELFF. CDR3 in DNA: TGTGCCAGCAGTTACCCCACCGGGGAAGGGGTCGGCCTCACGAACACCGGGGAGCTGTTTTTT.

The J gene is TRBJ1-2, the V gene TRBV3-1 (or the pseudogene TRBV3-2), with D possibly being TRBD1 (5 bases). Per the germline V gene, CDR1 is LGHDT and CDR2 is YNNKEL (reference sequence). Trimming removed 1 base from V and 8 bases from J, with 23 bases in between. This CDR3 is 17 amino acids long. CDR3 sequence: CASSQGPSIRGSEGYTF. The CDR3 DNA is TGTGCCAGCAGCCAAGGCCCGAGCATACGGGGGTCTGAAGGCTACACCTTC.

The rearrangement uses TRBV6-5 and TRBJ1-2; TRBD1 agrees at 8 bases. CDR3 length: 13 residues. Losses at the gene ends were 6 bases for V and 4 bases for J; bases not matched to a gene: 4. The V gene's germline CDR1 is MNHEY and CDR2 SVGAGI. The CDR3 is CASRRQGPYGYTF. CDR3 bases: TGTGCCAGCAGGAGACAGGGGCCCTATGGCTACACCTTC.

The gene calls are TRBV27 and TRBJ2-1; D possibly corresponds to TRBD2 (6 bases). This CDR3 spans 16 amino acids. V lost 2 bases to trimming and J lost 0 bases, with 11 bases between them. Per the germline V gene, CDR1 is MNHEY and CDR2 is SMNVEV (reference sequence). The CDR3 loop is CASSLGLGGSYNEQFF. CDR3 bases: TGTGCCAGCAGTTTAGGTCTCGGGGGCTCCTACAATGAGCAGTTCTTC.

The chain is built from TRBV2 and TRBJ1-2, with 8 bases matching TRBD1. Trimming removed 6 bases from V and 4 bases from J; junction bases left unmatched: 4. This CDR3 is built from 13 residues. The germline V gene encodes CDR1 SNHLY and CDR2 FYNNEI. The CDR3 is CASRDRVFYGYTF. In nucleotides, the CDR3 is TGTGCCAGCAGGGACAGGGTGTTCTATGGCTACACCTTC.

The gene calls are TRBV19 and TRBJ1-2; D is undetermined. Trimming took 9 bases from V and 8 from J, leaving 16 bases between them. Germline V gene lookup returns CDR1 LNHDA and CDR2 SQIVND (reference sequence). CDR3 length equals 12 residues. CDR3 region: CASQTGFRGYTF. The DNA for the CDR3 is TGTGCCAGCCAAACGGGATTCAGAGGCTACACCTTC.

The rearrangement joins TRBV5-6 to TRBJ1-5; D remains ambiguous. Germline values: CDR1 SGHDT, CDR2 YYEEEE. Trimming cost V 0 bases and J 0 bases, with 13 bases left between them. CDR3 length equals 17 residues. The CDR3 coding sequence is TGTGCCAGCAGCTTGGCCCGAGATCTGTATAGCAATCAGCCCCAGCATTTT. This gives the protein CASSLARDLYSNQPQHF.